These 23 T cell receptor beta chains share one sample of origin, sequenced in a study of vaccination and CD4 T cells after COVID-19 (dated by TCRdb to between 2022 and 2023). This sample's treatment or condition label indicates: roughly nine-day PBMC culture with coronavirus spike peptide pools or control peptides (ViraFEST assay). The method behind the library was PCR. The reads were generated on an Illumina iSeq 100. TCR sequencing of DNA from cultured CD4+ T cells used the Oncomine TCR Beta short-read assay at the Johns Hopkins FTIC core. TCRdb reworked the public reads: Q25 trimming with fastp, MiXCR clone assembly, productive beta chains retained. One record per CDR3 amino acid sequence lists the most common genes and DNA. The sample table contains over 8,500 distinct CDR3 sequences; only one count was recorded for approximately 67% of them. The biggest ten clones account for about 10% of the sample.

Antigens of these TCRs are unknown. The sample consisted of CD4+ T cells from blood, cultured in vitro, taken before SARS-CoV-2 vaccination. The source of these receptors is a human donor who had recovered from COVID-19.

The genes are TRBV6-5 and TRBJ2-1; 9 positions match TRBD2. Germline V CDR1 and CDR2: MNHEY, SVGAGI. The CDR3 spans 15 residues. The trim removed 3 bases at V and 9 bases at J, leaving 9 bases unmatched. The CDR3 region has the DNA TGTGCCAGCAGTTATTTGGCGGGAGGGACAAGTGAGCAGTTCTTC. It specifies CASSYLAGGTSEQFF.

The chain links TRBV2 to TRBJ2-1; 7 nucleotides match TRBD2. V was pared by 8 bases and J by 6 bases, with 4 bases of the junction left unmatched. The CDR3 extends over 12 amino acids. Germline CDR1 reads SNHLY; CDR2 reads FYNNEI. The CDR3 is CASLLAINEQFF. For the CDR3, the DNA is TGTGCCAGCCTACTAGCGATCAATGAGCAGTTCTTC.

V and J are TRBV5-6 and TRBJ1-2; D unresolved. V was trimmed by 0 bases and J by 7 bases, leaving 13 bases between them. The V gene's germline CDR1 is SGHDT and CDR2 YYEEEE. The CDR3 has 14 amino acids. The CDR3 coding sequence is TGTGCCAGCAGCTTGGTTGGCGCCCGGGGTGGCTACACCTTC. It codes for CASSLVGARGGYTF.

The CDR3 here is CAWSVPGTGRNSPLHF. Here the CDR3 DNA reads TGTGCCTGGAGTGTTCCTGGGACAGGGCGAAATTCACCCCTCCACTTT. This chain joins TRBV30 and TRBJ1-6; 9 bases are a match to TRBD1. V shed 0 bases and J 7 bases; nucleotides not matched to a gene: 7. The CDR3 sequence is 16 residues long. Germline-derived CDR1 and CDR2 are GTSNPN and SVGIG (reference sequence).

V gene TRBV29-1 combines with J gene TRBJ1-3; perhaps TRBD1 as D (5 bases). Between the trimmed V and J ends, which lost 4 bases and 1 base, there was a span of 11 bases. CDR1 is SQVTM, CDR2 ANQGSEA, per germline. The CDR3 sequence is 14 residues long. DNA of the CDR3: TGCAGCGTTGTAGGGGACCCTTCTGGAAACACCATATATTTT. Protein: CSVVGDPSGNTIYF.

This rearrangement joins TRBV30 to TRBJ2-7, with 9 nucleotides matching TRBD2. The CDR3 is made up of 13 amino acids. V shed 2 bases, J shed 4 bases, and the junction held 3 bases outside the gene matches. Germline V gene data show CDR1 as GTSNPN and CDR2 as SVGIG (reference sequence). CDR3 protein: CAWSSSGSYEQYF. CDR3 DNA: TGTGCCTGGAGTAGTAGCGGGAGTTACGAGCAGTACTTC.

This clonotype has a handful of counts. CDR3 nucleotide sequence: TGTGCCACCAGCAGAGACAGGGAAATTGTTGGCTACACCTTC. Translating gives CATSRDREIVGYTF. The chain has TRBV15 and TRBJ1-2; possible D gene TRBD1, 5 bases. Trimming left V 0 bases short and J 7 bases short, with 12 bases between. The length of the CDR3 is 14 residues. Looked up from germline, CDR1 is LNHNV and CDR2 is YYDKDF (reference sequence).

The chain combines TRBV24-1 with TRBJ2-7, with 12 bases that match TRBD2. The junction had 14 bases not matched to a gene; V was cut back by 0 bases and J by 6 bases. Germline values: CDR1 KGHDR, CDR2 SFDVKD. The CDR3 has 19 residues. The CDR3: CATSDLQLAGGPEGSEQYF. CDR3 bases: TGTGCCACCAGTGATTTGCAGCTAGCGGGAGGGCCTGAGGGGTCCGAGCAGTACTTC.

The chain combines TRBV27 with TRBJ2-7, with D perhaps given as TRBD1 or TRBD2 (5 bases each). V was clipped by 6 bases and J by 4 bases, with 22 bases between them. The CDR3 extends over 16 amino acids. CDR1 and CDR2 from the germline V gene are MNHEY and SMNVEV (reference sequence). DNA for the CDR3: TGTGCCAGCAGGGGCCCGCTCGGGACGTCAAAGTACGAGCAGTACTTC. This translates into CASRGPLGTSKYEQYF.

V and J are TRBV11-2 and TRBJ1-2; TRBD1 matches 7 bases. Germline CDR1 and CDR2: SGHAT and FQNNGV. After removal of 1 base from V and 2 bases from J, the junction contained 7 bases not matched to a gene. CDR3 length: 16 amino acids. This CDR3 is CASSLGQGSVNYGYTF. The CDR3, as DNA: TGTGCCAGCAGCTTAGGACAGGGTTCGGTAAACTATGGCTACACCTTC.

This chain connects TRBV7-2 to TRBJ2-5; 14 nucleotides line up with TRBD2. The V gene's germline CDR1 is SGHTA and CDR2 FQGNSA. With 1 base clipped from V and 5 bases from J, the junction kept 12 bases outside the gene matches. The CDR3 extends over 19 amino acids. The CDR3 coding sequence is TGTGCCAGCAGCTTAGTAGGGGGGTCGGGACTAGCGGGAGAGGAGACCCAGTACTTC. Protein: CASSLVGGSGLAGEETQYF.

The chain recombines TRBV19 with TRBJ2-1; D uncertain. The CDR3 runs 14 residues. CDR1 LNHDA and CDR2 SQIVND come from the germline V gene (reference sequence). V lost 2 bases and J lost 6, with 11 bases in between. Here the CDR3 DNA reads TGTGCCAGTAGTATAAGTATCCAGGTCAATGAGCAGTTCTTC. Encoded protein: CASSISIQVNEQFF.

This clonotype is deemed medium-sized. The chain carries TRBV19 and TRBJ1-1; 9 nucleotides align to TRBD1. From germline, CDR1 is LNHDA and CDR2 SQIVND (reference sequence). Trimming at V came to 4 bases and at J to 6 bases, leaving 6 bases not matched to a gene. There are 14 residues in the CDR3. The CDR3 DNA sequence: TGTGCCAGTAGTAGGGGACAGGGTACTGCTGAAGCTTTCTTT. The encoded protein is CASSRGQGTAEAFF.

CDR3 region: CSARDGAAGSNTEAFF. DNA of the CDR3: TGCAGTGCTAGAGATGGGGCAGCCGGTTCGAACACTGAAGCTTTCTTT. This chain links TRBV20-1 with TRBJ1-1, with D perhaps matching TRBD1 (5 bases). The V and J ends lost 0 bases and 1 base respectively, with 15 bases between them. Germline V lookup: CDR1 DFQATT, CDR2 SNEGSKA (reference sequence). The CDR3 loop spans 16 amino acids.

The chain joins TRBV15 to TRBJ2-2; D not certain. V shed 0 bases and J shed 6 bases, with 8 bases lying between them. This CDR3 spans 14 amino acids. Germline V CDR1 and CDR2: LNHNV, YYDKDF (reference sequence). The CDR3 region is CATSRDNVAGELFF. CDR3 nucleotides: TGTGCCACCAGCAGAGATAATGTTGCCGGGGAGCTGTTTTTT. Full variable domain (rest looked up from reference TRBV15 and TRBJ2-2): DAMVIQNPRYQVTQFGKPVTLSCSQTLNHNVMYWYQQKSSQAPKLLFHYYDKDFNNEADTPDNFQSRRPNTSFCFLDIRSPGLGDTAMYLCATSRDNVAGELFFGEGSRLTVL.

CDR3 sequence reads: CASSVGPRQGADTEAFF. The CDR3 DNA sequence: TGTGCCAGCAGTGTTGGGCCCCGACAGGGGGCGGACACTGAAGCTTTCTTT. This chain links TRBV25-1 with TRBJ1-1, with 10 positions matching TRBD1. Trimming removed 4 bases from V and 3 bases from J; junction bases left unmatched: 11. The CDR3 length is 17 residues. Germline assignment: CDR1 MGHDK and CDR2 SYGVNS.

J is TRBJ2-7 and V is TRBV5-5; no clear D gene. CDR3 length equals 14 residues. CDR1 is SGHKS and CDR2 is YYEKEE in the germline V gene (reference sequence). V lost 1 base, J lost 1 base, and 9 bases lay in between. In nucleotides, the CDR3 is TGTGCCAGCAGCTTGTCAGTTCGTTCCTACGAGCAGTACTTC. This translates into CASSLSVRSYEQYF.

This chain joins TRBV5-4 and TRBJ2-7; the D gene is possibly TRBD2 (6 bases). V was pared by 3 bases and J by 6 bases, with 16 bases between. The CDR3 has 14 amino acids. Germline V gene lookup returns CDR1 SGHNT and CDR2 YYREEE (reference sequence). The CDR3 nucleotides read TGTGCCAGCAGCTCTGGCGGGACCATCGGCGAGCAGTACTTC. This codes for CASSSGGTIGEQYF.

This clonotype occurred a few times. The chain couples TRBV19 to TRBJ1-2; 7 bases align to TRBD1. The CDR3 runs to 14 residues. Trimming at V came to 3 bases and at J to 2 bases, leaving 3 bases not matched to a gene. Germline lookup yields CDR1 LNHDA and CDR2 SQIVND (reference sequence). CDR3 nucleotide sequence: TGTGCCAGTAGTATCGAGACAGGGAACTATGGCTACACCTTC. Translation: CASSIETGNYGYTF.

The chain has TRBV11-1 and TRBJ2-3; D may be TRBD1 (5 bases). Germline V lookup: CDR1 SGHAT, CDR2 FQDESV (reference sequence). The CDR3 is 14 residues long. The V end lost 6 bases, the J end lost 0 bases, and 10 bases lay between the germline ends. DNA for the CDR3: TGTGCCAGCAGTCCAGGGCCGAGCACAGATACGCAGTATTTT. It translates to CASSPGPSTDTQYF.

This clonotype occurred once. This chain connects TRBV11-2 to TRBJ1-1, with 9 bases matching TRBD1. The CDR3 consists of 14 residues. The V segment lost 5 bases and the J segment 1 base; nucleotides outside the gene matches: 2. CDR1 SGHAT and CDR2 FQNNGV come from the germline V gene. The CDR3 nucleotides read TGTGCCAGCAGCCTGGGACAGGGGAACACTGAAGCTTTCTTT. It encodes CASSLGQGNTEAFF.

Here the CDR3 DNA reads TGTGCCAGCACTCGTAGCGGGAGGGCGTCCGGGGAGCTGTTTTTT. Translating gives CASTRSGRASGELFF. The V and J genes are TRBV2 and TRBJ2-2; 11 positions agree with TRBD2. In germline, CDR1 is SNHLY, CDR2 FYNNEI. The junction had 7 bases not matched to a gene; V was cut back by 7 bases and J by 6 bases. The CDR3 sequence is 15 residues long.

The J gene is TRBJ2-3, the V gene TRBV18, with no clear D. Germline values: CDR1 KGHSH, CDR2 LQKENI. V shed 0 bases and J shed 4 bases, with 5 bases lying between them. The CDR3 totals 13 residues. CDR3 loop: CASSPPGADTQYF. As DNA, the CDR3 is TGTGCCAGCTCACCACCGGGCGCAGATACGCAGTATTTT.